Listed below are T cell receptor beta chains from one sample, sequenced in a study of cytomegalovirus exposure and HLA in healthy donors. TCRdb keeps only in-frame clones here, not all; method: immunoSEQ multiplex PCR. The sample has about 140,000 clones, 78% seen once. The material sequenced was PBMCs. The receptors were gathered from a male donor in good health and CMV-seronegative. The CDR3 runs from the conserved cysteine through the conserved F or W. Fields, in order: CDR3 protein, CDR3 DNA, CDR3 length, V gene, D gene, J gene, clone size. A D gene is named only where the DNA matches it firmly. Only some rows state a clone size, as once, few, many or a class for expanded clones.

CASSFLAMDSDTQYF,TGTGCCAGCAGCTTTCTGGCGATGGACTCGGATACGCAGTATTTT,15,TRBV7-9,-,TRBJ2-3,-
CASSQDPAGGKLFF,TGCGCCAGCAGCCAAGATCCCGCCGGAGGAAAACTGTTTTTT,14,TRBV4-3,-,TRBJ1-4,-
CASSLGAGEGYGYTF,TGTGCCAGCAGCTTAGGAGCAGGAGAGGGCTATGGCTACACCTTC,15,TRBV7-9,-,TRBJ1-2,-
CASSFQGQGVMYEQYF,TGTGCCAGCAGTTTTCAGGGACAGGGGGTGATGTACGAGCAGTACTTC,16,TRBV28,TRBD1,TRBJ2-7,-
CSSSFGESTGNTIYF,TGTTCCAGCAGCTTTGGGGAGTCTACTGGAAACACCATATATTTT,15,TRBV7-9,-,TRBJ1-3,few
CASSLRIGTTHEQYF,TGTGCCAGCAGTTTGCGTATTGGGACAACCCACGAGCAGTACTTC,15,TRBV27,-,TRBJ2-7,few
CASRTGTGYTF,TGTGCCAGCAGGACAGGGACTGGCTACACCTTC,11,TRBV2,TRBD1,TRBJ1-2,-
CASNIAGGYEQYF,TGTGCCAGCAACATAGCGGGAGGTTACGAGCAGTACTTC,13,TRBV2,TRBD2,TRBJ2-7,few
CASSLEGARTEAFF,TGTGCCAGCAGCTTGGAGGGGGCTAGGACTGAAGCTTTCTTT,14,TRBV5-5,TRBD1,TRBJ1-1,-
CASSWRSSYNSPLHF,TGTGCCAGCAGTTGGAGAAGCTCCTATAATTCACCCCTCCACTTT,15,TRBV6-6,-,TRBJ1-6,-
CASSVGDRVTDTQYF,TGTGCCAGCAGCGTAGGGGACAGGGTCACAGATACGCAGTATTTT,15,TRBV9,TRBD1,TRBJ2-3,-
CASSHPGGPSTDTQYF,TGTGCCAGCAGCCACCCCGGCGGGCCTAGCACAGATACGCAGTATTTT,16,TRBV5-4,-,TRBJ2-3,-
CAGGPGSYEQYF,TGTGCCGGCGGTCCCGGCTCCTACGAGCAGTACTTC,12,TRBV30,-,TRBJ2-7,-
CASSLAPGQGALREQYF,TGCGCCAGCAGCTTGGCGCCGGGACAGGGGGCTCTTCGCGAGCAGTACTTC,17,TRBV5-1,TRBD1,TRBJ2-7,-
CAWTFGDYEQYF,TGTGCCTGGACGTTCGGGGACTACGAGCAGTACTTC,12,TRBV30,-,TRBJ2-7,-
CASSSTNTEAFF,TGCGCCAGCAGTAGCACGAACACTGAAGCTTTCTTT,12,TRBV10-2,-,TRBJ1-1,few
CASSWTLAGGYNEQFF,TGCGCCAGCAGCTGGACCCTAGCGGGAGGTTACAATGAGCAGTTCTTC,16,TRBV5-1,TRBD2,TRBJ2-1,once
CTSSLGGSGTDTQYF,TGCACCAGCAGCCTCGGGGGTAGCGGCACAGATACGCAGTATTTT,15,TRBV1,-,TRBJ2-3,few
CASSDSITGRDTQYF,TGTGCCAGCAGTGACTCTATTACAGGGAGAGATACGCAGTATTTT,15,TRBV6-4,-,TRBJ2-3,-
CSASDLGDTQYF,TGCAGCGCTTCGGACTTGGGCGATACGCAGTATTTT,12,TRBV29-1,-,TRBJ2-3,-
CPSSQRQGSNTEAFF,TGCCCCAGCAGCCAACGACAGGGGTCGAACACTGAAGCTTTCTTT,15,TRBV4-3,TRBD1,TRBJ1-1,-
CASSLAPRGALNEQFF,TGTGCCAGCAGCTTAGCTCCCCGGGGGGCTTTAAATGAGCAGTTCTTC,16,TRBV7-9,-,TRBJ2-1,-
CASSLQGGLSDTQYF,TGTGCCAGCAGCCTACAGGGGGGACTGTCAGATACGCAGTATTTT,15,TRBV7-8,TRBD1,TRBJ2-3,once
CATQGSVSNTGELFF,TGTGCCACCCAGGGATCAGTTTCTAACACCGGGGAGCTGTTTTTT,15,TRBV15,-,TRBJ2-2,-
CACRTGWMNTEAFF,TGTGCCTGCCGGACAGGGTGGATGAACACTGAAGCTTTCTTT,14,TRBV19,TRBD1,TRBJ1-1,-
CAWRPGSDYLSYEQYF,TGTGCCTGGAGACCGGGGTCGGACTATCTCTCCTACGAGCAGTACTTC,16,TRBV30,-,TRBJ2-7,-
CASSRGQGSYEQYF,TGTGCCAGTAGTAGGGGACAGGGATCCTACGAGCAGTACTTC,14,TRBV19,TRBD1,TRBJ2-7,-
CASSLQGLGTEAFF,TGTGCCAGCAGCCTACAGGGCCTGGGGACTGAAGCTTTCTTT,14,TRBV7-2,-,TRBJ1-1,-